This passage covers 10 T cell receptor beta chains from one sample sequenced in a study of preoperative IRX-2 immunotherapy in early breast cancer. As for treatment: preoperative locoregional IRX-2 cytokine immunotherapy. TCRdb's table, derived via immunoSEQ multiplex PCR, lists solely in-frame clones and lacks some. The sample lists about 45,000 clones, approximately 80% occurring once. The sequencing here drew on tumor tissue, taken after IRX-2 immunotherapy. All receptors derive from a human donor with breast cancer.

The chain recombines TRBV19 with TRBJ2-7, with TRBD2 matching over 7 bases. Germline loops: CDR1 LNHDA, CDR2 SQIVND (reference sequence). V shed 6 bases, J shed 1 base, and the junction held 6 bases outside the gene matches. This CDR3 has 14 amino acids. This chain's CDR3 is CASRVSGNSYEQYF. The CDR3, as DNA: TGTGCCAGTAGAGTGAGCGGGAATTCCTACGAGCAGTACTTC.

The chain joins TRBV6-8 to TRBJ1-1, with 8 bases fitting TRBD1. J gave up 4 bases and V 5 bases, and 9 bases lay outside the gene matches. The germline gives CDR1 MNHGY, CDR2 SAAAGT. The CDR3 runs 15 residues. CDR3 residues: CASSIPGTGGTEAFF. CDR3 in DNA: TGTGCCAGCAGTATCCCCGGGACAGGTGGCACTGAAGCTTTCTTT.

This clone came up once. The chain has TRBV5-1 and TRBJ2-7, with 8 bases lining up with TRBD1. Germline CDR1 reads SGHRS; CDR2 reads YFSETQ. CDR3 size: 15 residues. V shed 4 bases and J 7 bases; nucleotides not matched to a gene: 13. The CDR3 loop is CASSRGTGLSEEQYF. CDR3 sequence (DNA): TGCGCCAGCAGCCGGGGGACAGGTCTATCGGAGGAGCAGTACTTC.

The rearrangement joins TRBV28 to TRBJ2-5; the match to TRBD1 covers 8 bases. The junction had 7 bases not matched to a gene; V was cut back by 5 bases and J by 5 bases. This CDR3 has 14 amino acids. Germline CDR1 MDHEN, CDR2 SYDVKM. The CDR3 DNA reads as TGTGCCAGCAGTCCCCGGACAGGGTGGGAGACCCAGTACTTC. Its translation is CASSPRTGWETQYF.

This chain connects TRBV19 to TRBJ1-1; D is ambiguous. V was clipped by 2 bases and J by 1 base, with 11 bases between them. The CDR3 contains 15 residues. Looked up from germline, CDR1 is LNHDA and CDR2 is SQIVND (reference sequence). The CDR3 DNA is TGTGCCAGTAGTATAATGGCAGCAGCGAACACTGAAGCTTTCTTT. Translated: CASSIMAAANTEAFF.

This chain uses TRBV15 with TRBJ2-5; 8 positions match TRBD1. Germline V gene sequence: CDR1 LNHNV, CDR2 YYDKDF (reference sequence). V shed 5 bases, J shed 2 bases, and the junction held 4 bases outside the gene matches. This CDR3 comprises 14 residues. CDR3 loop: CATSRGQGQETQYF. The DNA of the CDR3 is TGTGCCACCAGCCGAGGACAGGGTCAAGAGACCCAGTACTTC. The complete variable domain, with remaining parts taken from reference TRBV15 and TRBJ2-5, reads DAMVIQNPRYQVTQFGKPVTLSCSQTLNHNVMYWYQQKSSQAPKLLFHYYDKDFNNEADTPDNFQSRRPNTSFCFLDIRSPGLGDTAMYLCATSRGQGQETQYFGPGTRLLVL.

The chain employs TRBV7-7 and TRBJ2-1; 10 bases agree with TRBD2. Germline trimming cut 3 bases from V and 3 bases from J; bases unmatched to any gene: 2. The V gene's germline CDR1 is SSHAT and CDR2 FNYEAQ (reference sequence). The CDR3 spans 15 residues. CDR3 protein: CASSLGTSDYNEQFF. Here the CDR3 DNA reads TGTGCCAGCAGCTTGGGGACTAGCGACTACAATGAGCAGTTCTTC. Using reference TRBV7-7 and TRBJ2-1 for the parts outside the CDR3, the full variable domain is GAGVSQSPRYKVTKRGQDVTLRCDPISSHATLYWYQQALGQGPEFLTYFNYEAQPDKSGLPSDRFSAERPEGSISTLTIQRTEQRDSAMYRCASSLGTSDYNEQFFGPGTRLTVL.

The rearrangement uses TRBV5-1 and TRBJ1-4; D is ambiguous. From germline, CDR1 is SGHRS and CDR2 YFSETQ. The CDR3 sequence is 15 residues long. Trimming removed 0 bases at V and 7 bases at J, with 13 bases between. CDR3 sequence reads: CASSLEGPRSEKLFF. As DNA, the CDR3 is TGCGCCAGCAGCTTGGAAGGACCCCGGAGTGAAAAACTGTTTTTT.

V gene TRBV14 combines with J gene TRBJ2-5; 13 nucleotides match TRBD2. Germline CDR1 is SGHDN and CDR2 is FVKESK. The CDR3 is made up of 15 amino acids. V lost 4 bases and J lost 5; bases outside the gene matches: 4. Here the CDR3 DNA reads TGTGCCAGCAGCCCCGGACTAGCGGGAGTTGAGACCCAGTACTTC. This codes for CASSPGLAGVETQYF. The full variable domain, completed using reference TRBV14 and TRBJ2-5, is EAGVTQFPSHSVIEKGQTVTLRCDPISGHDNLYWYRRVMGKEIKFLLHFVKESKQDESGMPNNRFLAERTGGTYSTLKVQPAELEDSGVYFCASSPGLAGVETQYFGPGTRLLVL.

The chain carries TRBV28 and TRBJ1-2; 8 bases line up with TRBD1. J was trimmed by 4 bases and V by 2 bases; bases with no gene match: 0. The CDR3 is made up of 13 amino acids. Germline V gene lookup returns CDR1 MDHEN and CDR2 SYDVKM. The CDR3 DNA follows: TGTGCCAGCAGTTTAGGACAGGGCTATGGCTACACCTTC. Translated, it gives CASSLGQGYGYTF.